This T cell receptor (beta chain) was identified during a study of T-cell reconstitution after alpha-beta-depleted transplantation in children. A TCRbeta library incorporating unique molecular identifiers was prepared. In TCRdb, the PCR reads were re-called with MiXCR into one record per CDR3 protein. The sample holds 600,000 or so distinct CDR3 sequences, more than 20% seen once. Trimming took 0 bases from V and 4 from J, leaving 4 bases between them. The CDR3 has 13 residues. Looked up from germline, CDR1 is MNHEY and CDR2 is SVGAGI. The genes are TRBV6-5 and TRBJ2-1, with D uncertain. This TCR was sampled from a boy less than two years old who had a stem cell transplant for acute myeloid leukemia, so the T cells may come from the graft donor. Sequences were derived from PBMCs, mostly from graft donor cells, sampled 360 days after TCRalphabeta/CD19-depleted stem cell transplant. The CDR3 region is CASSYSTYNEQFF. In DNA form, the CDR3 reads TGTGCCAGCAGTTACTCGACTTACAATGAGCAGTTCTTC.